This T cell receptor (beta chain) was recovered during a study of T cell responses to AZD1222 COVID-19 vaccine. Whole-study results and caveats: Vaccine-related CD4 TCRs covered spike, predominating at 160-218 and 743-854.

The data were produced by immunoSEQ multiplex PCR, yet TCRdb's version contains in-frame clones alone and is incomplete. The table includes approximately 150,000 clones, approximately 89% detected once. The V end was cut by 7 bases, the J end by 3 bases, with 13 bases between. Germline CDR1 MDHEN, CDR2 SYDVKM. The CDR3 spans 13 residues. With regard to this clone: Its antigen is unidentified.

The source material was peripheral blood, sampled on day 0 of AZD1222 vaccination. The sequence was obtained from an adult in good health. The gene calls are TRBV28 and TRBJ2-7; perhaps D is TRBD1 or TRBD2 (6 bases each). CDR3 residues: CASNKKGGYEQYF. The CDR3 DNA sequence: TGTGCCAGCAACAAAAAGGGGGGCTACGAGCAGTACTTC.